This T cell receptor beta chain was observed in a study of Graves' ophthalmopathy and Graves' hyperthyroidism (dated by TCRdb to the late 2010s). About the study as a whole: Peripheral blood was collected at initial diagnosis, before any treatment. The study used TCR beta repertoire signatures to distinguish Graves' ophthalmopathy from Graves' hyperthyroidism and to predict progression to ophthalmopathy. In total, approximately 140 blood samples were TCR-sequenced: around 42 ophthalmopathy, under 80 hyperthyroidism and roughly 17 hyperthyroidism-to-ophthalmopathy patients. A discovery set of 100 patients (43 ophthalmopathy, about 55 stable hyperthyroidism) was enrolled to explore V-J signatures distinguishing ophthalmopathy from hyperthyroidism. An independent validation cohort was composed of roughly 18 hyperthyroidism patients and 17 patients who later progressed from hyperthyroidism to ophthalmopathy. In about 6 hyperthyroidism patients, the T-cell repertoire of thyroid tissue was compared with the T-cell repertoire of blood. Once sampling was done, hyperthyroidism patients were given methimazole at a starting dose of 30 mg daily, while ophthalmopathy patients were given high-dose intravenous methylprednisolone. The 100 or so discovery patients were randomly divided into training and test sets at a 7:3 ratio.

Study-wide findings and limitations: Most expanded thyroid clonotypes with a frequency above 0.001 also appeared in blood, which suggests that blood repertoires may reflect the immune response in the thyroid. Ophthalmopathy was separated from stable hyperthyroidism by the 13-signature model with more than 85% sensitivity and less than 82% specificity in cross-validation and with 80%/75% in the test set. No statistical method was used to set the sample size in advance, and the investigators knew which group each participant was assigned to. In validation, the model predicted ophthalmopathy progression with more than 70% sensitivity and 72.22% specificity; 12 predicted patients were CT-confirmed with GO in a median of approximately six months.

This clonotype showed up many times. It lacks a known antigen. The input lacks base qualities; no much larger clone sits a single base away. Patients with ophthalmopathy had moderately to severely active disease, with a Clinical Activity Score of 3 or more, a NOSPECS grade of 4 or more, and a disease duration of less than 3 months. Anyone with other autoimmune diseases, uncontrolled infections, pregnancy or lactation was excluded from the study. Diagnosis was based on clinical symptoms, serum thyroxine, TRAb, thyroid ultrasound and orbital computed tomography. PBMCs were isolated from 7.5 to 10 ml of fresh peripheral blood by Ficoll-Paque density gradient centrifugation. Total RNA was extracted with Trizol reagent and quality-checked on an Agilent 2100 Bioanalyzer. TCR beta CDR3 regions were amplified from RNA transcripts for repertoire sequencing. HTBI primers and the Qiagen OneStep RT-PCR kit were used in a first-round RT-PCR, which was followed by a second-round multiplex PCR, size selection and purification. The libraries underwent paired-end sequencing with 100 bp reads on an Illumina HiSeq2000. In the authors' own workflow: SOAPnuke was used to process the reads, removing any read that contained adapters or uncalled bases, had a mean Phred below 15, or lacked an exact match to the constant primer or identifier. COPE v1.2.5 was used to merge the high-quality paired reads. Unique nucleotide sequences were defined as clonotypes and aligned to IMGT TRB V, D and J references using MiTCR v1.1. Only V-J combinations with frequency above 0.0001 were analysed, covering around 99% of repertoires. For each V-J combination, a TCR clonal expansion and chaos score was defined as F50 clonal expansion divided by the chaos observed in the TCRdist matrix. Welch's t-statistics and random forest were used to reduce features to about a dozen V-J combinations, which were fed into a naive Bayes classifier. The similarity between thyroid and blood repertoires was quantified using the Morisita-Horn index. TCRdb redid the processing of the public reads, applying fastp at Q25 and MiXCR, and retained in-frame beta chains. Records with the same CDR3 protein are collapsed into one entry carrying the most frequent genes and DNA. For this entry, the V and J calls and clone size follow TCRdb and not the study's own pipeline. A total of around 170,000 distinct CDR3 sequences appear in this sample, 30% to 45% of them only once. The top ten clones comprise approximately 6.3% of the sample.

From the cysteine up to the phenylalanine, the CDR3 has a length of 16 residues. Only the CDR3 part of the read is kept: 48 bases, read in frame from the first base. At the junction V is shortened by 6 bases and J by 3 bases; bases outside the gene matches: 10. The germline V gene provides CDR1 MNHEY and CDR2 SVGAGI. The sequence came from a woman aged 35 to 49 with Graves' ophthalmopathy. Donor details come from another sample of the same person, matched by shared clones. This chain is built from TRBV6-5 and TRBJ1-5; 8 junctional bases match TRBD1. Material for sequencing was peripheral blood. The DNA is as follows: TGTGCCAGCAGACTTACAGGGGGAGTCAACAATCAGCCCCAGCATTTT. Its protein is CASRLTGGVNNQPQHF.